This TCR beta chain was captured by sequencing in a study of Tregs in tolerant kidney transplant recipients. The CDR3 consists of 15 residues. CDR1 and CDR2 (germline): SGHTS, YDEGEE. The J segment lost 7 bases and the V segment lost 4 bases, leaving 11 bases of the junction unmatched. Assay: immunoSEQ multiplex PCR; the TCRdb copy retains only in-frame clones and omits some. The data contain 240,000 or so clones, roughly four fifths of them singletons. The V gene is TRBV5-8, the J gene TRBJ1-5; 7 nucleotides line up with TRBD1. The clonotype was recovered from a human donor in good health. Sequenced sample: CD4+ T cells from blood. The CDR3 coding sequence is TGTGCCAGCAGCCCAAGTCCGACAGGGACACAGCCCCAGCATTTT. Its protein product is CASSPSPTGTQPQHF.